Listed here are 13 T cell receptor beta chains from one sample, sequenced in a study of T cell responses to AZD1222 COVID-19 vaccine. Only in-frame clones appear in the TCRdb table, and some are missing; sequencing was by immunoSEQ multiplex PCR. The sample consists of around 170,000 clones, 88% of them appearing once. Source: peripheral blood, taken 28 days after the second AZD1222 dose. These receptor sequences come from an adult who received the AZD1222 COVID-19 vaccine.

V usage is TRBV3-1 (or the pseudogene TRBV3-2) and J usage is TRBJ1-1, with no clear D. The CDR3 is made up of 13 amino acids. Germline values: CDR1 LGHDT, CDR2 YNNKEL (reference sequence). V was pared by 5 bases and J by 11 bases, with 18 bases between. The chain's CDR3 is CASSKLNTPGAFF. CDR3 DNA sequence: TGTGCCAGCAGCAAACTCAACACGCCCGGGGCTTTCTTT.

The V call is TRBV5-4, the J call TRBJ1-6, with D possibly matching TRBD1 (5 bases). The length of the CDR3 is 15 residues. Germline CDR1 and CDR2: SGHNT and YYREEE (reference sequence). V lost 0 bases, J lost 6 bases, and 10 bases lay in between. In DNA, the CDR3 is TGTGCCAGCAGCTTGGGGGGGGTAGGTAATTCACCCCTCCACTTT. Amino acid sequence: CASSLGGVGNSPLHF.

The rearrangement uses TRBV5-1 and TRBJ1-1; a possible D gene is TRBD1 (6 bases). CDR1 SGHRS and CDR2 YFSETQ come from the germline V gene. Trimming took off 0 bases at V and 2 bases at J, with 8 bases between the two ends. The CDR3 contains 14 residues. The CDR3 nucleotides read TGCGCCAGCAGCTTGGAAGGGGGAAACACTGAAGCTTTCTTT. It codes for CASSLEGGNTEAFF.

This chain uses TRBV19 with TRBJ2-2, with TRBD1 matching over 10 bases. The CDR3 is made up of 16 amino acids. V was pared by 2 bases and J by 4 bases, with 4 bases of the junction left unmatched. Per the germline V gene, CDR1 is LNHDA and CDR2 is SQIVND (reference sequence). CDR3 coding DNA: TGTGCCAGTAGTATAAGACAGGGGGCTACCACCGGGGAGCTGTTTTTT. Its translation: CASSIRQGATTGELFF.

The chain is built from TRBV20-1 and TRBJ2-1; 7 bases map to TRBD2. The J segment lost 6 bases and the V segment lost 3 bases, leaving 8 bases of the junction unmatched. The CDR3 contains 14 residues. Germline values: CDR1 DFQATT, CDR2 SNEGSKA (reference sequence). CDR3: CSASLADSTNEQFF. The CDR3 nucleotides are TGCAGTGCTAGTCTAGCGGACTCCACCAATGAGCAGTTCTTC.

The rearrangement uses TRBV6-5 and TRBJ2-1; D tentatively reads TRBD1 or TRBD2 (6 bases each). Trimming shortened V by 7 bases and J by 8 bases, and 15 bases separated the two germline ends. CDR1 is MNHEY and CDR2 is SVGAGI in the germline V gene. This CDR3 region has 13 residues. The CDR3 nucleotides are TGTGCCAGCACCCCCCCAGGGGAGGATGAGCAGTTCTTC. It encodes CASTPPGEDEQFF.

The CDR3 coding sequence is TGTGCCAGTATCGGCCGGGGGTCCTACGAGCAGTACTTC. As protein: CASIGRGSYEQYF. The chain is built from TRBV19 and TRBJ2-7; D might be TRBD2 (6 bases). The V end lost 7 bases, the J end lost 1 base, and 11 bases lay between the germline ends. The CDR3 is 13 amino acids. The germline gives CDR1 LNHDA, CDR2 SQIVND (reference sequence).

The chain recombines TRBV5-8 with TRBJ1-5; possibly TRBD1 for D (5 bases). Trimming removed 0 bases from V and 4 bases from J, with 11 bases in between. Looked up from germline, CDR1 is SGHTS and CDR2 is YDEGEE. CDR3 length equals 15 residues. CDR3 DNA sequence: TGTGCCAGCAGCTTGGCCTTGGGGGGAAATCAGCCCCAGCATTTT. Translating gives CASSLALGGNQPQHF.

The V gene is TRBV29-1, the J gene TRBJ2-7; perhaps TRBD1 as D (6 bases). V was cut by 6 bases and J by 0 bases, with 18 bases left in between. The CDR3 has 15 residues. Germline V gene sequence: CDR1 SQVTM, CDR2 ANQGSEA. CDR3 nucleotide sequence: TGCAGCGTCAGGACGGGACAAATCTTCTCCTACGAGCAGTACTTC. Amino acid sequence: CSVRTGQIFSYEQYF.

The chain employs TRBV14 and TRBJ1-2; a possible D gene is TRBD1 (5 bases). Germline assignment: CDR1 SGHDN and CDR2 FVKESK. The CDR3 is 13 residues long. Trimming shortened V by 3 bases and J by 5 bases, and 10 bases separated the two germline ends. This chain's CDR3 is CASSQDTYYGYTF. Written as DNA, the CDR3 is TGTGCCAGCAGCCAGGACACCTATTATGGCTACACCTTC.

V is TRBV19 and J is TRBJ1-1, with 7 bases that match TRBD1. CDR3 length equals 14 residues. With V trimmed by 5 bases and J by 5 bases, 8 bases remained unmatched. Germline V lookup: CDR1 LNHDA, CDR2 SQIVND (reference sequence). The CDR3 is CASSAKTGRTEAFF. The CDR3 bases are TGTGCCAGTAGTGCCAAGACAGGGAGGACTGAAGCTTTCTTT.

V and J are TRBV28 and TRBJ1-2; D is uncertain. Deletions cut 3 bases from V and 0 bases from J, with 8 bases between. The CDR3 totals 14 residues. The germline CDR1 and CDR2 sequences are MDHEN and SYDVKM. The CDR3 coding sequence is TGTGCCAGCAGTTTGGACCCTTCTAACTATGGCTACACCTTC. Translation: CASSLDPSNYGYTF.

The rearrangement uses TRBV12-3 or TRBV12-4 and TRBJ1-5, with D perhaps TRBD1 (6 bases). Trimming removed 2 bases at V and 11 bases at J, with 10 bases between. The length of the CDR3 is 12 residues. Here the CDR3 reads CASSLSGGTQHF. CDR3 sequence (DNA): TGTGCCAGCAGTTTATCGGGGGGCACCCAGCATTTT.